This is a list of T cell receptor beta chains from one sample in a study of OX40 agonist ivuxolimab in advanced cancers. Produced via immunoSEQ multiplex PCR; TCRdb's table is partial and in-frame only. The table shows tens of thousands of clones, with 84% occurring only once. The sample here was CD4+ or CD8+ T cells sorted from blood, taken in a trial of the OX40 agonist ivuxolimab. The receptors were gathered from an adult with an advanced solid tumor such as melanoma, head and neck, liver or kidney cancer. The CDR3 runs from the conserved cysteine through the conserved F or W. D genes are given only for firm matches. Only some rows state a clone size, as once, few, many or a class for expanded clones.

d_call j_call clone_size v_call cdr3_nt cdr3_aa
NA TRBJ1-3 NA TRBV7-2 TGTGCCAGCAGCCCCGGACAGAACTCTGGAAACACCATATATTTT CASSPGQNSGNTIYF
NA TRBJ2-4 few TRBV19 TGTGCCAGTAGTGTCACGGCCAAAAACATTCAGTACTTC CASSVTAKNIQYF
NA TRBJ1-1 few TRBV7-3 TGTGCCAGCAGCTCGCGGGTCGCCCACTTGAAAGCTTTCTTT CASSSRVAHLKAFF
NA TRBJ2-7 NA TRBV9 TGTGCCAGCAGCCCCCCCGGCAGTATAACCGAGCAGTACTTC CASSPPGSITEQYF
TRBD1 TRBJ1-2 NA TRBV6-5 TGTGCCAGCAGCCGTGGGACAGGGGGAATCTATGGCTACACCTTC CASSRGTGGIYGYTF
TRBD1 TRBJ1-2 NA TRBV6-5 TGTGCCAGCAGTTATTACGGGACAGGGAATGGCTACACCTTC CASSYYGTGNGYTF
TRBD2 TRBJ2-7 NA TRBV10-1 TGCGCCAGCAGTGATAATCCCGGGACTAGCGGGGGGGCCTACGAGCAGTACTTC CASSDNPGTSGGAYEQYF
NA TRBJ1-5 NA TRBV4-2 TGTGCCAGCAGCCAAGGAGGGGTTGGTCAGCCCCAGCATTTT CASSQGGVGQPQHF
NA TRBJ1-5 NA TRBV4-1 TGCGCCAGCAGCCAAGAGGGTCTTCTCAATCAGCCCCAGCATTTT CASSQEGLLNQPQHF
TRBD1 TRBJ2-7 few TRBV27 TGTGCCAGCAGTGCGGACAGGGGCCTGGGGGAGCAGTACTTC CASSADRGLGEQYF
NA TRBJ2-3 NA TRBV4-2 TGTGCCAGCAGCCAAGGACCCACAGATACGCAGTATTTT CASSQGPTDTQYF
NA TRBJ1-2 NA TRBV30 TGTGCCTGGAGTGTTGACAGGTCATATGGCTACACCTTC CAWSVDRSYGYTF
TRBD2 TRBJ2-3 NA TRBV28 TGTGCCAGCAGTTTCGGGACTAGCGACACAGATACGCAGTATTTT CASSFGTSDTDTQYF
TRBD2 TRBJ2-1 many TRBV19 TGTGCCAGTAGTATAAAGAGCGGGAGGGCACTCTATGAGCAGTTCTTC CASSIKSGRALYEQFF
NA TRBJ1-6 NA TRBV7-9 TGTGCCAGCAGCCCCAGTTTGGCGGGTAATTCACCCCTCCACTTT CASSPSLAGNSPLHF
NA TRBJ2-5 NA TRBV7-2 TGTGCCAGCAGCTTAGGTGGGGGCGACGGAGAGACCCAGTACTTC CASSLGGGDGETQYF
NA TRBJ1-2 NA TRBV6-5 TGTGCCATATCCGGGGGGAACTATGGCTACACCTTC CAISGGNYGYTF
NA TRBJ1-2 NA TRBV5-4 TGTGCCAGCAGGTTGGACAGCTATGGCTACACCTTC CASRLDSYGYTF
TRBD1 TRBJ1-5 NA TRBV14 TGTGCCAGCAGCCTCAGGGGGGGTCAGCCCCAGCATTTT CASSLRGGQPQHF
NA TRBJ1-3 NA TRBV6-5 TGTGCCAGCAGCTCCATGGTAGCTCCTGCCGACACCATATATTTT CASSSMVAPADTIYF
NA TRBJ2-2 NA TRBV5-1 TGCGCCAGCAGCTTGAAGACAGGAGCGAACACCGGGGAGCTGTTTTTT CASSLKTGANTGELFF
NA TRBJ2-1 NA TRBV30 TGTGCCTGGAGGGACCGGGAGGAGCAGTTCTTC CAWRDREEQFF
TRBD1 TRBJ1-1 NA TRBV5-1 TGCGCCAGCAGTCCACCCCAGGGGGCCAGGAATGAAGCTTTCTTT CASSPPQGARNEAFF
TRBD1 TRBJ1-6 NA TRBV28 TGTGCCGGAAGGGGGCCCCCTAATAATTCACCCCTCCACTTT CAGRGPPNNSPLHF
TRBD2 TRBJ2-7 NA TRBV13 TGTGCCAGCAGCTTACGAAGAGGAGGAGGACTAGCCTACGAGCAGTACTTC CASSLRRGGGLAYEQYF
TRBD2 TRBJ2-3 NA TRBV18 TGTGCCAGCTCACCACCAGGACTAGCGGGGGGGCGAACAGATACGCAGTATTTT CASSPPGLAGGRTDTQYF
NA TRBJ2-7 NA TRBV14 TGTGCCAGCAGCCAAGGACTCACCTACGAGCAGTACTTC CASSQGLTYEQYF
NA TRBJ1-3 NA TRBV30 TGTGCCTGGATGCAGAGCTCTGGAAACACCATATATTTT CAWMQSSGNTIYF
TRBD1 TRBJ2-1 NA TRBV10-3 TGTGCCATCAGTGAGTTTGGACAGGGGACTCAAAACAATGAGCAGTTCTTC CAISEFGQGTQNNEQFF
NA TRBJ2-5 NA TRBV7-9 TGTGCCAGCACCCTCCTTGGGGTGGGGAGTCCGGCCGAGACCCAGTACTTC CASTLLGVGSPAETQYF
NA TRBJ1-1 NA TRBV7-7 TGTGCCAGCAGCTTAGGGGATAACACTGAAGCTTTCTTT CASSLGDNTEAFF
TRBD1 TRBJ1-5 NA TRBV30 TGTGCCTGGACCCCAGGGACAGATCAGCCCCAGCATTTT CAWTPGTDQPQHF
NA TRBJ2-3 NA TRBV7-3 TGTGCCAGCAGCCCCCAGGGGGGGGATACGCAGTATTTT CASSPQGGDTQYF
NA TRBJ1-1 NA TRBV4-1 TGCGCCAGCAGCCAAGATGGGGCGGGGGGCACGACTGAAGCTTTCTTT CASSQDGAGGTTEAFF
NA TRBJ2-7 once TRBV7-3 TGTGCCAGCAGCCCATGGGGGAGTAGCAACGAGCAGTACTTC CASSPWGSSNEQYF
NA TRBJ2-3 NA TRBV5-5 TGTGCCAGCAGCTTGGAGCGGTCCTCTAGCACAGATACGCAGTATTTT CASSLERSSSTDTQYF
NA TRBJ1-1 NA TRBV2 TGTGCCAGCAAATTTGACGAAAACACTGAAGCTTTCTTT CASKFDENTEAFF
NA TRBJ1-5 NA TRBV6-4 TGTGCCAGCAGTGACCCCACGGGGGATGGACAGCCCCAGCATTTT CASSDPTGDGQPQHF
NA TRBJ2-7 NA TRBV11-2 TGTGCCAGCAGCTTAACCGGGGCTGTGGGAGAGCAGTACTTC CASSLTGAVGEQYF
TRBD2 TRBJ2-1 NA TRBV5-1 TGCGCCAGCAGCTTTACTAGCGGTTCCTACAATGAGCAGTTCTTC CASSFTSGSYNEQFF
NA TRBJ1-4 NA TRBV28 TGTGCCAGCAGAGGCCCCTCTGGGACTAATGAAAAACTGTTTTTT CASRGPSGTNEKLFF
NA TRBJ1-2 few TRBV7-2 TGTGCCAGCAGCGCAGAAGGGTCCGGGGGCTATGGCTACACCTTC CASSAEGSGGYGYTF
TRBD1 TRBJ1-4 few TRBV14 TGTGCCAGCAGCACCCAGACAGGGCGAGAACTACTATCGGGCGAAAAACTGTTTTTT CASSTQTGRELLSGEKLFF
TRBD1 TRBJ2-2 NA TRBV9 TGTGCCAGCAGCGTCAGACTTGACAGGGCCGGGGAGCTGTTTTTT CASSVRLDRAGELFF
NA TRBJ2-2 NA TRBV18 TGTGCCAGCTCACCACAGCAGGGAGGAGCTGCCGGGGAGCTGTTTTTT CASSPQQGGAAGELFF
NA TRBJ2-5 NA TRBV7-2 TGTGCCAGCAGCTTACGGAGAACGGTGGGGCGCGGAGAGACCCAGTACTTC CASSLRRTVGRGETQYF
NA TRBJ1-1 NA TRBV6-6 TGTGCCAGCAACCCAGAAAGGGGAAGGGAAGCTTTCTTT CASNPERGREAFF